The 22 T cell receptor beta chains below all came from one sample that was sequenced in a study of CD8 T cells in Susac syndrome. RNA totalling roughly 0.45 to 1 ug underwent reverse transcription with random hexamers. TCRdb ran MiXCR on the immunoSEQ multiplex PCR reads and lists one entry per CDR3 protein. The sample consists of 240,000 or so distinct CDR3 sequences, 90% to 96% of them appearing once. What was sequenced was CD4+ T cells from PBMCs. These receptors all stem from a human donor with Susac syndrome.

The chain recombines TRBV20-1 with TRBJ1-5; no definite D call. The CDR3 spans 14 residues. Looked up from germline, CDR1 is DFQATT and CDR2 is SNEGSKA (reference sequence). Deletions cut 4 bases from V and 0 bases from J, with 10 bases between. In nucleotides, the CDR3 is TGCAGTGCTAAGCCCCATCATAGCAATCAGCCCCAGCATTTT. This gives the protein CSAKPHHSNQPQHF.

The chain joins TRBV6-5 to TRBJ2-7; D ambiguous. CDR3 length: 15 amino acids. The V and J ends lost 2 bases and 6 bases respectively, with 17 bases between them. Germline-derived CDR1 and CDR2 are MNHEY and SVGAGI. CDR3 bases: TGTGCCAGCAGTTACGCCGATCTGAAAGGCCTCGAGCAGTACTTC. Its translation is CASSYADLKGLEQYF.

This clonotype was recorded once. The J gene is TRBJ2-5, the V gene TRBV20-1; D is undetermined. CDR3 length: 14 amino acids. V lost 2 bases to trimming and J lost 4 bases, with 14 bases between them. Germline-derived CDR1 and CDR2 are DFQATT and SNEGSKA (reference sequence). The chain's CDR3 is CSARNDGASETQYF. As DNA, the CDR3 is TGCAGTGCTAGAAATGATGGAGCATCAGAGACCCAGTACTTC.

V gene TRBV5-4 combines with J gene TRBJ2-5, with D uncertain. CDR3 size: 15 residues. In germline, CDR1 is SGHNT, CDR2 YYREEE (reference sequence). The V gene lost 5 bases and the J gene lost 4 bases, with 18 bases spanning the gap. Here the CDR3 DNA reads TGTGCCAGCAGTCAACCGGGCCCCCTAGGAGAGACCCAGTACTTC. The encoded protein is CASSQPGPLGETQYF.

This clonotype has just one count. The V and J genes are TRBV7-9 and TRBJ1-1; D uncertain. The CDR3 runs to 13 residues. The V end was cut by 4 bases, the J end by 3 bases, with 9 bases between. Germline loops: CDR1 SEHNR, CDR2 FQNEAQ (reference sequence). In DNA, the CDR3 is TGTGCCAGCAGCTCTATTGGGTACACTGAAGCTTTCTTT. Its translation is CASSSIGYTEAFF.

This chain connects TRBV29-1 to TRBJ2-1, with D possibly TRBD1 on 6 matching bases. Trimming shortened V by 4 bases and J by 9 bases, and 13 bases separated the two germline ends. CDR1 and CDR2 from the germline V gene are SQVTM and ANQGSEA. This CDR3 contains 12 residues. In nucleotides, the CDR3 is TGCAGCGTTGCCCCCAGGGGCGCTGAGCAGTTCTTC. Amino acids: CSVAPRGAEQFF.

V gene TRBV30 combines with J gene TRBJ1-1; a possible D gene is TRBD1 (6 bases). The germline V and J ends were trimmed by 2 bases and 0 bases, with 10 bases remaining between them. Germline CDR1 and CDR2: GTSNPN and SVGIG (reference sequence). The CDR3 spans 14 residues. The CDR3 here is CAWSFAGVNTEAFF. As DNA, the CDR3 is TGTGCCTGGAGTTTTGCAGGGGTGAACACTGAAGCTTTCTTT.

This clonotype was seen just once. A junction boundary mismatches the germline segment, possibly from a read error. The chain employs TRBV7-8 and TRBJ2-1; TRBD1 matches 7 bases. The CDR3 loop spans 13 amino acids. In germline, CDR1 is SGHVS, CDR2 FQNEAQ. This chain's CDR3 is CASSLVTGWRLGF. The CDR3 DNA reads TGTGCCAGCAGCTTAGTGACAGGGTGGCGATTAGGGTTC.

V is TRBV20-1 and J is TRBJ1-1; 8 positions agree with TRBD1. Germline V gene lookup returns CDR1 DFQATT and CDR2 SNEGSKA (reference sequence). Unmatched junction bases numbered 4, after V lost 6 bases and J lost 4 bases. The CDR3 contains 12 residues. CDR3 nucleotide sequence: TGCAGTGCCCCCGACAGGGGCACTGAAGCTTTCTTT. Its protein is CSAPDRGTEAFF.

As for this clonotype: The conserved closing phenylalanine or tryptophan is absent in this CDR3, likely reflecting a read error. The rearrangement uses TRBV9 and TRBJ1-5; unclear D gene. V lost 0 bases and J lost 6, with 7 bases in between. CDR3 length equals 13 residues. Germline lookup yields CDR1 SGDLS and CDR2 YYNGEE. In DNA form, the CDR3 reads TGTGCCAGCAGCGTAGATACTGGTCAGCCCCAGCATTCT. Residues: CASSVDTGQPQHS.

CDR3 sequence reads: CASSLAGGTNEQFF. DNA of the CDR3: TGTGCCAGCAGCTTAGCGGGAGGCACCAATGAGCAGTTCTTC. This chain links TRBV7-9 with TRBJ2-1; D might be TRBD2 (6 bases). CDR3 length equals 14 residues. Trimming left V 0 bases short and J 6 bases short, with 9 bases between. Germline V gene lookup returns CDR1 SEHNR and CDR2 FQNEAQ (reference sequence).

The V call is TRBV7-3, the J call TRBJ2-7; the D gene is possibly TRBD2 (6 bases). The CDR3 totals 13 residues. Between the trimmed V and J ends, which lost 1 base and 5 bases, there was a span of 9 bases. The germline V gene encodes CDR1 SGHTA and CDR2 FQGTGA. The CDR3 reads CASSLNSGDEQYF. CDR3 in DNA: TGTGCCAGCAGCTTAAATAGCGGAGACGAGCAGTACTTC.

V usage is TRBV11-2 and J usage is TRBJ2-5, with a tentative D call TRBD1 (6 bases). V was pared by 0 bases and J by 4 bases, with 12 bases between. Germline CDR1 is SGHAT and CDR2 is FQNNGV. The CDR3 totals 15 residues. As DNA, the CDR3 is TGTGCCAGCAGCTTAGATTACACAGGGAGAGAGACCCAGTACTTC. Translation gives CASSLDYTGRETQYF.

The chain uses TRBV20-1 and TRBJ1-4, with 9 positions matching TRBD1. Looked up from germline, CDR1 is DFQATT and CDR2 is SNEGSKA (reference sequence). V dropped 0 bases and J dropped 2; count of bases not matched to a gene: 7. The CDR3 totals 17 residues. CDR3 DNA: TGCAGTGCTAGAGATCCACTCGGGACAGGGACTAATGAAAAACTGTTTTTT. Protein sequence: CSARDPLGTGTNEKLFF.

The J gene is TRBJ2-4, the V gene TRBV30, with TRBD2 as a possible D gene (6 bases). The V gene's germline CDR1 is GTSNPN and CDR2 SVGIG (reference sequence). CDR3 size: 17 residues. V dropped 5 bases and J dropped 3 bases, with 23 bases sitting between them. The CDR3 DNA reads as TGTGCCTGGGGGGGAGAGCGGGCCTCAATAGGCAAAAACATTCAGTACTTC. It translates to CAWGGERASIGKNIQYF.

The chain couples TRBV7-9 to TRBJ2-5; the D gene could be TRBD1 or TRBD2 (5 bases each). Germline-derived CDR1 and CDR2 are SEHNR and FQNEAQ (reference sequence). Trimming left V 5 bases short and J 5 bases short, with 24 bases between. The CDR3 loop spans 17 amino acids. The CDR3 DNA reads TGTGCCAGCAGCCGGCCTACGCGGAATAGAGGGGAGGAGACCCAGTACTTC. Translated: CASSRPTRNRGEETQYF. The entire variable domain, with the rest obtained from reference TRBV7-9 and TRBJ2-5, is as follows: DTGVSQNPRHKITKRGQNVTFRCDPISEHNRLYWYRQTLGQGPEFLTYFQNEAQLEKSRLLSDRFSAERPKGSFSTLEIQRTEQGDSAMYLCASSRPTRNRGEETQYFGPGTRLLVL.

This chain connects TRBV12-3 or TRBV12-4 to TRBJ1-3; no reliable D call. The CDR3 covers 11 residues. Trimming took 3 bases from V and 11 from J, leaving 8 bases between them. CDR3 nucleotide sequence: TGTGCCAGCAGTTTGGTACCGGCCATATATTTT. The encoded protein is CASSLVPAIYF.

The V gene is TRBV14, the J gene TRBJ2-7; D remains unclear. V was shortened by 4 bases and J by 6 bases, with 10 bases between the two germline ends. CDR3 length: 12 amino acids. Germline V gene lookup returns CDR1 SGHDN and CDR2 FVKESK. As DNA, the CDR3 is TGTGCCAGCAGCCGAGAACTTAGCGAGCAGTACTTC. As protein: CASSRELSEQYF.

The chain employs TRBV20-1 and TRBJ1-1, with D uncertain. The germline V and J ends were trimmed by 2 bases and 5 bases, with 12 bases remaining between them. Germline V gene lookup returns CDR1 DFQATT and CDR2 SNEGSKA (reference sequence). The CDR3 is 13 residues long. In DNA, the CDR3 is TGCAGTGCTAGAAAGGAAGTGGGAACTGAAGCTTTCTTT. It is translated as CSARKEVGTEAFF.

The genes are TRBV20-1 and TRBJ2-5, with D possibly TRBD2 on 6 matching bases. V lost 3 bases to trimming and J lost 5 bases, with 13 bases between them. The CDR3 covers 13 residues. Germline V CDR1 and CDR2: DFQATT, SNEGSKA (reference sequence). CDR3 sequence: CSAREGGKETQYF. The CDR3 DNA is TGCAGTGCTAGGGAGGGCGGGAAGGAGACCCAGTACTTC.

This rearrangement joins TRBV29-1 to TRBJ1-1; D is undetermined. The CDR3 loop spans 14 amino acids. CDR1 is SQVTM and CDR2 is ANQGSEA in the germline V gene. The V and J ends lost 5 bases and 4 bases respectively, with 17 bases between them. DNA of the CDR3: TGCAGCGTTATACGGACTCAAAAGGCCACTGAAGCTTTCTTT. It specifies CSVIRTQKATEAFF.

This rearrangement joins TRBV4-1 to TRBJ2-1, with D perhaps matching TRBD2 (6 bases). V dropped 4 bases and J dropped 6 bases, with 13 bases sitting between them. There are 14 residues in the CDR3. Germline values: CDR1 MGHRA, CDR2 YSYEKL. The CDR3 region has the DNA TGCGCCAGCAGCCGACTTCGCGGGGCCAATGAGCAGTTCTTC. Encoded protein: CASSRLRGANEQFF.